The 15 T cell receptor beta chains reported below all come from one sample, sequenced in a study of blood T cell repertoires in COVID-19. Generated by immunoSEQ multiplex PCR, the TCRdb table keeps only in-frame clones and is missing some. The repertoire includes 350,000 to 450,000 clones, about 89% of them detected once, and more than 0.85% sits in the top ten. Sequencing was carried out using PBMCs or T cells enriched from blood (not recorded which). These receptors came from a woman in her 40s who had been exposed to COVID-19.

The V gene is TRBV10-3, the J gene TRBJ1-4; 9 positions agree with TRBD1. The CDR3 extends over 14 amino acids. Germline V CDR1 and CDR2: ENHRY, SYGVKD. Trimming at V came to 8 bases and at J to 4 bases, leaving 5 bases not matched to a gene. The CDR3 reads CAISQGAGNEKLFF. The CDR3 region has the DNA TGTGCCATCTCACAGGGGGCCGGTAATGAAAAACTGTTTTTT.

The chain employs TRBV27 and TRBJ1-2; 7 positions agree with TRBD1. Germline values: CDR1 MNHEY, CDR2 SMNVEV (reference sequence). Trimming cost V 10 bases and J 6 bases; bases outside gene matches: 8. The CDR3 loop spans 12 amino acids. CDR3 region: CATQGVRDGYTF. The CDR3 region has the DNA TGTGCCACCCAGGGGGTGAGGGATGGCTACACCTTC.

The chain carries TRBV7-3 and TRBJ2-1; 9 bases match TRBD2. Germline CDR1 is SGHTA and CDR2 is FQGTGA. The CDR3 sequence is 15 residues long. The junction had 5 bases not matched to a gene; V was cut back by 8 bases and J by 0 bases. The CDR3 DNA sequence: TGTGCCAGCTCGGCGGGAGGGGGCTCCTACAATGAGCAGTTCTTC. It specifies CASSAGGGSYNEQFF.

A note on this clone: This specimen includes other DNA sequences encoding the same CDR3. The V gene is TRBV12-3 or TRBV12-4, the J gene TRBJ1-1; D is perhaps TRBD1 (6 bases). This CDR3 is 13 amino acids long. V was pared by 3 bases and J by 5 bases, with 10 bases between. The CDR3 loop is CASSFQGRTEAFF. CDR3 nucleotide sequence: TGTGCCAGCAGTTTTCAGGGGCGGACTGAAGCTTTCTTT.

The chain couples TRBV10-2 to TRBJ1-1; tentatively, D is TRBD1 (5 bases). The CDR3 loop spans 13 amino acids. V shed 6 bases and J shed 2 bases, with 10 bases lying between them. Germline V gene data show CDR1 as WSHSY and CDR2 as SAAADI. The CDR3 is CASSGGGNTEAFF. In DNA, the CDR3 is TGCGCCAGCAGCGGGGGGGGTAACACTGAAGCTTTCTTT.

This chain joins TRBV5-4 and TRBJ2-7, with 10 nucleotides matching TRBD1. Germline V lookup: CDR1 SGHNT, CDR2 YYREEE (reference sequence). The V and J ends lost 3 bases and 5 bases, in that order; junction bases with no gene match: 8. This CDR3 is 15 amino acids long. The CDR3 nucleotides are TGTGCCAGCAGCTGGGGTGGGACAGGGGTGAACGAGCAGTACTTC. It codes for CASSWGGTGVNEQYF.

This clone occurred once. The chain employs TRBV5-1 and TRBJ2-7; D is possibly TRBD2 (5 bases). Trimming cost V 1 base and J 0 bases, with 11 bases left between them. The CDR3 totals 15 residues. The germline V gene has CDR1 SGHRS and CDR2 YFSETQ. The CDR3 nucleotides are TGCGCCAGCAGCTTGTGGAGGAAGAGCTCCTACGAGCAGTACTTC. It translates to CASSLWRKSSYEQYF.

The rearrangement links TRBV2 to TRBJ2-7; 7 bases agree with TRBD2. Trimming cost V 3 bases and J 1 base; bases outside gene matches: 6. The length of the CDR3 is 15 residues. CDR1 SNHLY and CDR2 FYNNEI come from the germline V gene. The CDR3 sequence is CASSETLAASYEQYF. The CDR3 DNA sequence: TGTGCCAGCAGTGAGACCCTAGCGGCATCCTACGAGCAGTACTTC.

The chain couples TRBV5-1 to TRBJ2-5; TRBD1 might be the D (5 bases). This CDR3 spans 16 amino acids. The V and J ends lost 4 bases and 4 bases respectively, with 20 bases between them. CDR1 is SGHRS, CDR2 YFSETQ, per germline. In DNA, the CDR3 is TGCGCCAGCAGCCCTAGGCTCTCAATGGGGCCAGAGACCCAGTACTTC. It translates to CASSPRLSMGPETQYF.

The chain carries TRBV27 and TRBJ1-1, with 9 bases fitting TRBD1. In germline, CDR1 is MNHEY, CDR2 SMNVEV (reference sequence). The CDR3 loop spans 14 amino acids. V lost 6 bases and J lost 4; bases outside the gene matches: 6. The CDR3 nucleotides read TGTGCCAGCAGCTTAAGGACAGGGGCCACTGAAGCTTTCTTT. This translates into CASSLRTGATEAFF.

The chain couples TRBV19 to TRBJ2-1; 10 bases are a match to TRBD1. CDR1 LNHDA and CDR2 SQIVND come from the germline V gene (reference sequence). V shed 4 bases, J shed 5 bases, and the junction held 5 bases outside the gene matches. This CDR3 has 15 amino acids. CDR3 loop: CASSNRDRGNNEQFF. The CDR3 DNA sequence: TGTGCCAGTAGTAACCGGGACAGGGGAAACAATGAGCAGTTCTTC.

Remarks on this clone: Mismatch with germline at one junction end may stem from a read error. This chain links TRBV7-2 with TRBJ2-6; unclear D gene. Looked up from germline, CDR1 is SGHTA and CDR2 is FQGNSA. The CDR3 consists of 13 residues. CDR3 nucleotide sequence: TGTGCCAGCAGCTCCTCTCGGGCCAACGTCCTGACTTTC. The encoded protein is CASSSSRANVLTF. Looking up the rest from reference TRBV7-2 and TRBJ2-6 gives the full variable domain: GAGVSQSPSNKVTEKGKDVELRCDPISGHTALYWYRQSLGQGLEFLIYFQGNSAPDKSGLPSDRFSAERTGGSVSTLTIQRTQQEDSAVYLCASSSSRANVLTFGAGSRLTVL.

The chain recombines TRBV11-3 with TRBJ2-5, with D perhaps matching TRBD1 (5 bases). This CDR3 is built from 14 residues. The V end lost 0 bases, the J end lost 4 bases, and 9 bases lay between the germline ends. CDR1 SGHNT and CDR2 YENEEA come from the germline V gene. The CDR3, as DNA: TGTGCCAGCAGCTTAGAGGGGCAAAGAGAGACCCAGTACTTC. This translates into CASSLEGQRETQYF.

Worth noting for this clone: The sample carries other DNA sequences with the same CDR3. The genes are TRBV7-2 and TRBJ2-2; the D gene is possibly TRBD1 (5 bases). The CDR3 has 14 amino acids. Per the germline V gene, CDR1 is SGHTA and CDR2 is FQGNSA. V shed 1 base and J shed 4 bases, with 7 bases lying between them. The CDR3 sequence is CASSLGGTTGELFF. Here the CDR3 DNA reads TGTGCCAGCAGCTTAGGGGGCACCACCGGGGAGCTGTTTTTT. The full variable domain, completed using reference TRBV7-2 and TRBJ2-2, is GAGVSQSPSNKVTEKGKDVELRCDPISGHTALYWYRQSLGQGLEFLIYFQGNSAPDKSGLPSDRFSAERTGGSVSTLTIQRTQQEDSAVYLCASSLGGTTGELFFGEGSRLTVL.

The chain uses TRBV20-1 and TRBJ1-1; TRBD1 matches 9 bases. The CDR3 totals 14 residues. Losses at the gene ends were 4 bases for V and 4 bases for J; bases not matched to a gene: 7. The germline CDR1 and CDR2 sequences are DFQATT and SNEGSKA (reference sequence). For the CDR3, the DNA is TGCAGTGCTACTGAGACAGGGGGTAGCACTGAAGCTTTCTTT. It encodes CSATETGGSTEAFF.